This TCR beta chain was found in a study of radiotherapy plus CTLA-4 blockade in lung cancer. Across the study: Objective response was observed in over 15% of patients, and disease control in roughly 30%. Study-wide results and caveats: Once radiotherapy plus ipilimumab had been given, TCR clones derived from tumor expanded in blood. Early blood T cell clone changes and increased post-radiation serum interferon-beta were reportedly the strongest response predictors.

Focal radiation and CTLA-4 blockade (ipilimumab) were tested in chemo-refractory metastatic non-small-cell lung cancer patients. Details on this clone: What it binds is not known.

The germline gives CDR1 MNHEY, CDR2 SVGAGI. This CDR3 region has 14 residues. V lost 7 bases and J 1 base, leaving 10 bases between the germline ends. Only in-frame clones appear in the TCRdb table, and some are missing; sequencing was by immunoSEQ multiplex PCR. The sample carries approximately 100,000 clones, roughly four fifths recorded once. This clonotype was obtained from a human donor with non-small cell lung cancer who had a partial response to radiotherapy plus ipilimumab. The sample consisted of peripheral blood, taken from a patient treated with radiotherapy plus ipilimumab. The chain is built from TRBV6-5 and TRBJ2-2, with D tentatively TRBD1 (6 bases). The CDR3 region is CASIKQGNTGELFF. CDR3 nucleotide sequence: TGTGCCAGCATAAAACAGGGGAACACCGGGGAGCTGTTTTTT.